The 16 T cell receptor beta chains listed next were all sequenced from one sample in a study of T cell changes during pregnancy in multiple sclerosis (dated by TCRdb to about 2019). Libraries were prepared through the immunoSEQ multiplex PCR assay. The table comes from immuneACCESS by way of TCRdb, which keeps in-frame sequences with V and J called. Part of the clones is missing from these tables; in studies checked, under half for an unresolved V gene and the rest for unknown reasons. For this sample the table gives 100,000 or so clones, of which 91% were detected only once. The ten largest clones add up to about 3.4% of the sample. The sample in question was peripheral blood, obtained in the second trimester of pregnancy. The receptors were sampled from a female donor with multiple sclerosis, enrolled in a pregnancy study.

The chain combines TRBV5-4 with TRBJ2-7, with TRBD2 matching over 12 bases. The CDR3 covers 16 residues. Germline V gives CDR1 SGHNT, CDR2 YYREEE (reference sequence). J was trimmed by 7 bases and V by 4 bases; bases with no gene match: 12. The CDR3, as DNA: TGTGCCAGCAGCCCTCCCGTCGGACTAGCGGGGAAAGAGCAGTACTTC. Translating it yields CASSPPVGLAGKEQYF.

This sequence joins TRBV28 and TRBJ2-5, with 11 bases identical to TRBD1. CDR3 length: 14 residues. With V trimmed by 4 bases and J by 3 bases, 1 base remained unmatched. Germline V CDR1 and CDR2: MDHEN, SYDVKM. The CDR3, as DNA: TGTGCCAGCAGTTGGGGACAGGGGGAAGAGACCCAGTACTTC. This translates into CASSWGQGEETQYF. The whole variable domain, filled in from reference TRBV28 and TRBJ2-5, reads DVKVTQSSRYLVKRTGEKVFLECVQDMDHENMFWYRQDPGLGLRLIYFSYDVKMKEKGDIPEGYSVSREKKERFSLILESASTNQTSMYLCASSWGQGEETQYFGPGTRLLVL.

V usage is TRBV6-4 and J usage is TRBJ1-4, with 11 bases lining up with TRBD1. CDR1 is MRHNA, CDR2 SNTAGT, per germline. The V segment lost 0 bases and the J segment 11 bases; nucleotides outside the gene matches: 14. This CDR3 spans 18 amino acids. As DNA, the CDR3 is TGTGCCAGCAGTGACTCGTCAAGGACAGGGGGCCGCACGACGAAACTGTTTTTT. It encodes CASSDSSRTGGRTTKLFF.

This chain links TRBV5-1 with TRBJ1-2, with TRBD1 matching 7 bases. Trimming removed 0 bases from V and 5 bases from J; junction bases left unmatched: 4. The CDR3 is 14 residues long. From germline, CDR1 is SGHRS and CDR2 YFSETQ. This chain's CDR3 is CASSLGTGDYGYTF. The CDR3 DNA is TGCGCCAGCAGCTTGGGGACAGGAGATTATGGCTACACCTTC. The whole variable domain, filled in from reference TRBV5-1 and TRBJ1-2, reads KAGVTQTPRYLIKTRGQQVTLSCSPISGHRSVSWYQQTPGQGLQFLFEYFSETQRNKGNFPGRFSGRQFSNSRSEMNVSTLELGDSALYLCASSLGTGDYGYTFGSGTRLTVV.

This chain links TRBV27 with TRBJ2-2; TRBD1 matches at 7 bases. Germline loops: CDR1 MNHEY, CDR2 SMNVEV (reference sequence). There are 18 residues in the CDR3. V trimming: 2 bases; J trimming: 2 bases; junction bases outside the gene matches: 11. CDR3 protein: CASSLPNRGTANTGELFF. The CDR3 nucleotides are TGTGCCAGCAGTTTACCAAACAGAGGGACAGCTAACACCGGGGAGCTGTTTTTT.

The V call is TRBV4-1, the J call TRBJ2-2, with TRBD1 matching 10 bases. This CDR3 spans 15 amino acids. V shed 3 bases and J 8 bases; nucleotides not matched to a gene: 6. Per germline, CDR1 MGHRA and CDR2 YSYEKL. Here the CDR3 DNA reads TGCGCCAGCAGCCAGGCCGGGACAGGGGTGGGGGAGCTGTTTTTT. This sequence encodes CASSQAGTGVGELFF.

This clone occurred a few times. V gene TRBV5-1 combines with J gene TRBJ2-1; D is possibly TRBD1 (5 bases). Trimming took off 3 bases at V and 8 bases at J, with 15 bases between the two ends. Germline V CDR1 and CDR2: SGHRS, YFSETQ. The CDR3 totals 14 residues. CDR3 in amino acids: CASSSNAGPDEQFF. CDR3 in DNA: TGCGCCAGCAGCTCAAACGCAGGGCCCGATGAGCAGTTCTTC.

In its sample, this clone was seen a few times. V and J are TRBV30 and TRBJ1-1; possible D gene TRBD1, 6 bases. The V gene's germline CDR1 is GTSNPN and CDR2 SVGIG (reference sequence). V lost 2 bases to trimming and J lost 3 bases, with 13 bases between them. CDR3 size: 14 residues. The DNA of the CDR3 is TGTGCCTGGAGTTTAAACAGGGTCTACACTGAAGCTTTCTTT. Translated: CAWSLNRVYTEAFF.

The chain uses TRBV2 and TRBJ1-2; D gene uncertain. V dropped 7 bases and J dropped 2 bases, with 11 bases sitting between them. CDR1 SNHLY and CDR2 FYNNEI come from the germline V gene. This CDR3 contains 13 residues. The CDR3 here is CASIRDLNYGYTF. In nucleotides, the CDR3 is TGTGCCAGCATACGAGATCTCAACTATGGCTACACCTTC.

Here the CDR3 reads CASNKQGLDTQYF. Written as DNA, the CDR3 is TGCGCCAGCAACAAACAGGGGCTGGATACGCAGTATTTT. The V call is TRBV5-1, the J call TRBJ2-3; 7 bases are shared with TRBD1. V trimming: 6 bases; J trimming: 6 bases; junction bases outside the gene matches: 7. The germline gives CDR1 SGHRS, CDR2 YFSETQ. The CDR3 is 13 amino acids.

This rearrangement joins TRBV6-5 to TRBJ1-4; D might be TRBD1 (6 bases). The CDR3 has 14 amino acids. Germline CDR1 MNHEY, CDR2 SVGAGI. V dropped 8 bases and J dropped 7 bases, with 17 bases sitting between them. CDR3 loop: CASGKQGIGEKLFF. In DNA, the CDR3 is TGTGCCAGCGGTAAACAGGGAATAGGTGAAAAACTGTTTTTT.

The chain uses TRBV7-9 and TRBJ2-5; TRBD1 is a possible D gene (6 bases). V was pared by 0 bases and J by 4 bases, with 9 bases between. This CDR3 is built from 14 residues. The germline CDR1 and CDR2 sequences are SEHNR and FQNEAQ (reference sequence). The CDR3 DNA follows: TGTGCCAGCAGCTTAGCCTCAGGGGCAGAGACCCAGTACTTC. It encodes CASSLASGAETQYF.

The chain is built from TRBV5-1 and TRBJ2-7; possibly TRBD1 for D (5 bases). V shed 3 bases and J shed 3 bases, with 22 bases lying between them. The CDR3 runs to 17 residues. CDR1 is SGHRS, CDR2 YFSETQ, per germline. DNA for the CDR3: TGCGCCAGCAGCTACCTTTTCAGGGCTCAACTGGTCTACGAGCAGTACTTC. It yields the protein CASSYLFRAQLVYEQYF.

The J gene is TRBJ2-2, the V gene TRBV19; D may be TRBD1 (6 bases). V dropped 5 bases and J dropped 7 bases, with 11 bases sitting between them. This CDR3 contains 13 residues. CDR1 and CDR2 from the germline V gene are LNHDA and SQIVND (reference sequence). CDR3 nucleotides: TGTGCCAGTAGTGTACAGGGCCTCGGGGAGCTGTTTTTT. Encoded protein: CASSVQGLGELFF.

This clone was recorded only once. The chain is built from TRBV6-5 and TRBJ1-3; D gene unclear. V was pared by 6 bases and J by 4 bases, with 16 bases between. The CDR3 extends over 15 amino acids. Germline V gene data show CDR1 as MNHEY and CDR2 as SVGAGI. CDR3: CASSRLRARGNTIYF. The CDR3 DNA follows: TGTGCCAGCAGCCGTTTGAGGGCGCGGGGAAACACCATATATTTT.

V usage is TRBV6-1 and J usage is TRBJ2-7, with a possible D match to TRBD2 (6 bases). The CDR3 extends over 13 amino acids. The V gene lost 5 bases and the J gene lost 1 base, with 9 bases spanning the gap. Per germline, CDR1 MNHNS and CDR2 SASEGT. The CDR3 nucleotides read TGTGCCAGCAGTACCGGGACTTCCTACGAGCAGTACTTC. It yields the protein CASSTGTSYEQYF.